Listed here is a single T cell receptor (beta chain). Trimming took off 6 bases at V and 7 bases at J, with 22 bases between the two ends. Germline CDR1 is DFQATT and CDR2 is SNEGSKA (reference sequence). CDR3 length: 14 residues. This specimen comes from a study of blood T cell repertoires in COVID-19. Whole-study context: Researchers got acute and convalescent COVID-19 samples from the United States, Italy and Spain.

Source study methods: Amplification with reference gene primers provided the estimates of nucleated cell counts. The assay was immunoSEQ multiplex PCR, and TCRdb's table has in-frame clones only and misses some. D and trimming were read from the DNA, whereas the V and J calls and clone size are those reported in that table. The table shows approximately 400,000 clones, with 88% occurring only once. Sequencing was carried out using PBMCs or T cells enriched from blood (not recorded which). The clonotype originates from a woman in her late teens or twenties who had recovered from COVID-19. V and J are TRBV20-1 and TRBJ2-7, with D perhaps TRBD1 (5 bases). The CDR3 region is CSASSRQTEREQYF. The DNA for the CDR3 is TGCAGTGCGAGTAGTCGACAGACAGAAAGGGAGCAGTACTTC.